The next 23 T cell receptor beta chains were all read from a single sample in a study of early stage breast cancer tumors. The repertoire was sequenced with immunoSEQ multiplex PCR; TCRdb's copy has only in-frame clones and lacks some. The sample lists 45,000 to 60,000 clones, over 80% occurring once. Sample: blood. These receptor sequences come from a person aged 70 to 80 with breast cancer.

V usage is TRBV2 and J usage is TRBJ1-2; TRBD1 might be the D (5 bases). V was cut by 10 bases and J by 0 bases, with 15 bases left in between. There are 14 residues in the CDR3. The germline gives CDR1 SNHLY, CDR2 FYNNEI. The DNA of the CDR3 is TGTGCCACTAAGCAGGGCCTAGCTAACTATGGCTACACCTTC. Translation: CATKQGLANYGYTF.

The J gene is TRBJ2-3, the V gene TRBV7-9, with D perhaps TRBD1 (6 bases). Germline V gene data show CDR1 as SEHNR and CDR2 as FQNEAQ (reference sequence). The germline V and J ends were trimmed by 3 bases and 0 bases, with 10 bases remaining between them. This CDR3 contains 15 residues. CDR3: CASSLEGGSTDTQYF. DNA of the CDR3: TGTGCCAGCAGCTTGGAAGGGGGTAGCACAGATACGCAGTATTTT.

CDR3 in amino acids: CAISESAVDQPQHF. The DNA of the CDR3 is TGTGCCATCAGTGAGTCGGCGGTTGATCAGCCCCAGCATTTT. This chain connects TRBV10-3 to TRBJ1-5; D ambiguous. This CDR3 has 14 amino acids. V was shortened by 0 bases and J by 5 bases, with 8 bases between the two germline ends. From germline, CDR1 is ENHRY and CDR2 SYGVKD.

The rearrangement uses TRBV18 and TRBJ1-1, with 9 bases identical to TRBD1. V was pared by 5 bases and J by 1 base, with 2 bases of the junction left unmatched. CDR1 is KGHSH and CDR2 is LQKENI in the germline V gene. The CDR3 runs 14 residues. CDR3: CASSSGQGNTEAFF. The CDR3 DNA reads TGTGCCAGCTCATCGGGACAGGGGAACACTGAAGCTTTCTTT.

The count of this clone is one. The chain's CDR3 is CASSLKEGFNEKLFF. Here the CDR3 DNA reads TGTGCCAGCAGTTTAAAGGAGGGCTTTAATGAAAAACTGTTTTTT. The chain is built from TRBV28 and TRBJ1-4; D uncertain. V lost 2 bases and J 4 bases, leaving 11 bases between the germline ends. Germline-derived CDR1 and CDR2 are MDHEN and SYDVKM. The CDR3 is 15 amino acids. The whole variable domain, remainder taken from reference TRBV28 and TRBJ1-4, is DVKVTQSSRYLVKRTGEKVFLECVQDMDHENMFWYRQDPGLGLRLIYFSYDVKMKEKGDIPEGYSVSREKKERFSLILESASTNQTSMYLCASSLKEGFNEKLFFGSGTQLSVL.

This sequence joins TRBV5-8 and TRBJ2-1; D may be TRBD2 (7 bases). Looked up from germline, CDR1 is SGHTS and CDR2 is YDEGEE. Trimming removed 4 bases from V and 9 bases from J, with 20 bases in between. This CDR3 comprises 15 residues. CDR3 sequence reads: CASSPRGGGMAEQFF. CDR3 DNA sequence: TGTGCCAGCAGCCCACGAGGGGGGGGCATGGCTGAGCAGTTCTTC.

On this clone: The junction departs from the called germline gene at one end, perhaps through a read error. The gene calls are TRBV30 and TRBJ2-1, with 10 bases matching TRBD2. CDR1 is GTSNPN, CDR2 SVGIG, per germline (reference sequence). The CDR3 runs 12 residues. The CDR3 coding sequence is TGTGCCTGGAGACTAGCGGGGTCCGGATTCCTCTTC. Translating gives CAWRLAGSGFLF.

V is TRBV27 and J is TRBJ1-2; D ambiguous. CDR1 MNHEY and CDR2 SMNVEV come from the germline V gene (reference sequence). The CDR3 sequence is 14 residues long. Trimming cost V 6 bases and J 0 bases, with 11 bases left between them. CDR3 nucleotide sequence: TGTGCCAGCAGGTTGTCGGGAGCTAACTATGGCTACACCTTC. This sequence encodes CASRLSGANYGYTF.

The gene calls are TRBV7-2 and TRBJ2-1; 11 positions match TRBD2. Germline loops: CDR1 SGHTA, CDR2 FQGNSA. V lost 2 bases and J lost 12; bases outside the gene matches: 9. The CDR3 is 15 residues long. CDR3 bases: TGTGCCAGCAGCTTATGGGCTAGCGGGGGGCAGGGGCAGTTCTTC. Translating it yields CASSLWASGGQGQFF. The full variable domain, completed using reference TRBV7-2 and TRBJ2-1, is GAGVSQSPSNKVTEKGKDVELRCDPISGHTALYWYRQSLGQGLEFLIYFQGNSAPDKSGLPSDRFSAERTGGSVSTLTIQRTQQEDSAVYLCASSLWASGGQGQFFGPGTRLTVL.

The chain links TRBV27 to TRBJ2-3; 7 bases agree with TRBD1. V lost 7 bases and J lost 1; bases outside the gene matches: 5. There are 14 residues in the CDR3. Per the germline V gene, CDR1 is MNHEY and CDR2 is SMNVEV (reference sequence). CDR3 nucleotides: TGTGCCAGCACTTTGCAGGGGGGCACAGATACGCAGTATTTT. Protein sequence: CASTLQGGTDTQYF.

The chain has TRBV7-9 and TRBJ2-3; D is ambiguous. Germline CDR1 and CDR2: SEHNR and FQNEAQ (reference sequence). The CDR3 length is 12 residues. V lost 2 bases, J lost 6 bases, and 6 bases lay in between. This CDR3 is CASSLPRDTQYF. The CDR3 DNA sequence: TGTGCCAGCAGCTTACCGCGGGATACGCAGTATTTT.

This clone occurred once. The rearrangement links TRBV11-3 to TRBJ2-1, with 8 bases identical to TRBD2. Germline trimming cut 5 bases from V and 4 bases from J; bases unmatched to any gene: 7. The CDR3 spans 15 residues. The germline V gene encodes CDR1 SGHNT and CDR2 YENEEA. The CDR3 DNA reads TGTGCCAGCAGCCTCTTAGCGGGAACGTACAATGAGCAGTTCTTC. This translates into CASSLLAGTYNEQFF. Filled out from reference TRBV11-3 and TRBJ2-1, the complete variable domain reads EAGVVQSPRYKIIEKKQPVAFWCNPISGHNTLYWYLQNLGQGPELLIRYENEEAVDDSQLPKDRFSAERLKGVDSTLKIQPAELGDSAVYLCASSLLAGTYNEQFFGPGTRLTVL.

CDR3 in amino acids: CASSRSETNYGYTF. The CDR3 DNA follows: TGTGCCAGCTCTCGATCGGAGACTAACTATGGCTACACCTTC. V is TRBV18 and J is TRBJ1-2; no clear D gene. Germline loops: CDR1 KGHSH, CDR2 LQKENI. V was cut by 6 bases and J by 0 bases, with 11 bases left in between. The CDR3 is 14 amino acids.

The chain combines TRBV4-2 with TRBJ2-7; 7 nucleotides agree with TRBD1. V trimming: 1 base; J trimming: 5 bases; junction bases outside the gene matches: 8. This CDR3 spans 15 amino acids. Germline CDR1 and CDR2: LGHNA and YNFKEQ. The CDR3 is CASSQALRQGHEQYF. The CDR3 region has the DNA TGTGCCAGCAGCCAAGCCCTTCGACAGGGTCACGAGCAGTACTTC.

This clone is a singleton in its sample. The genes are TRBV18 and TRBJ2-3; TRBD1 aligns across 12 bases. The CDR3 contains 18 residues. Trimming removed 0 bases from V and 2 bases from J; junction bases left unmatched: 6. Germline V gives CDR1 KGHSH, CDR2 LQKENI. The chain's CDR3 is CASSPPWDRGRFTDTQYF. Written as DNA, the CDR3 is TGTGCCAGCTCACCACCTTGGGACAGGGGGCGCTTCACAGATACGCAGTATTTT.

This clone has only one observation. The DNA of the CDR3 is TGCGCCAGCAGCTCCCCCGGGACTAGCGGGAGTGGTGAGCAGTTCTTC. Residues: CASSSPGTSGSGEQFF. J is TRBJ2-1 and V is TRBV4-1; 14 nucleotides agree with TRBD2. Germline V gene sequence: CDR1 MGHRA, CDR2 YSYEKL. V dropped 5 bases and J dropped 9; count of bases not matched to a gene: 9. This CDR3 contains 16 residues.

V usage is TRBV5-1 and J usage is TRBJ2-2, with 7 bases aligning to TRBD2. Trimming at V came to 4 bases and at J to 4 bases, leaving 7 bases not matched to a gene. Germline loops: CDR1 SGHRS, CDR2 YFSETQ. CDR3 length equals 15 residues. The CDR3 DNA is TGCGCCAGCAGCCCCGAAGGGACTACCACCGGGGAGCTGTTTTTT. Amino acid sequence: CASSPEGTTTGELFF.

The chain recombines TRBV11-2 with TRBJ1-1; no firm D call. This CDR3 region has 15 residues. CDR1 is SGHAT and CDR2 is FQNNGV in the germline V gene. V was cut by 1 base and J by 1 base, with 10 bases left in between. CDR3 region: CASSLARSGNTEAFF. The CDR3, as DNA: TGTGCCAGCAGCTTAGCTCGGTCTGGGAACACTGAAGCTTTCTTT.

This chain uses TRBV5-4 with TRBJ2-3, with 9 bases that match TRBD2. This CDR3 contains 15 residues. Trimming cost V 4 bases and J 2 bases; bases outside gene matches: 5. The germline V gene encodes CDR1 SGHNT and CDR2 YYREEE (reference sequence). CDR3 in amino acids: CASSPSSGNTDTQYF. CDR3 DNA: TGTGCCAGCAGCCCGTCTAGCGGGAACACAGATACGCAGTATTTT.

V usage is TRBV30 and J usage is TRBJ1-2, with a possible D match to TRBD1 (5 bases). The CDR3 has 13 residues. Trimming took off 2 bases at V and 6 bases at J, with 13 bases between the two ends. CDR1 and CDR2 from the germline V gene are GTSNPN and SVGIG (reference sequence). The CDR3 protein is CAWSPGGFDGYTF. CDR3 coding DNA: TGTGCCTGGAGTCCTGGGGGGTTCGATGGCTACACCTTC.

The chain combines TRBV27 with TRBJ2-2; D may be TRBD2 (6 bases). The CDR3 totals 14 residues. From germline, CDR1 is MNHEY and CDR2 SMNVEV (reference sequence). V lost 6 bases, J lost 5 bases, and 13 bases lay in between. The CDR3 is CASRFFAGTGELFF. The DNA of the CDR3 is TGTGCCAGCAGATTCTTCGCGGGGACCGGGGAGCTGTTTTTT.

This rearrangement joins TRBV5-5 to TRBJ2-5, with TRBD2 as a possible D gene (5 bases). The CDR3 has 13 amino acids. Germline V gene data show CDR1 as SGHKS and CDR2 as YYEKEE (reference sequence). Trimming pared 1 base from V and 10 bases from J, leaving 14 bases between. The CDR3 here is CASSLLALSVQYF. CDR3 bases: TGTGCCAGCAGCTTGTTAGCGCTTTCGGTCCAGTACTTC.

The gene calls are TRBV6-1 and TRBJ2-5; maybe TRBD1 (5 bases). The ends were cut back, 1 base at V and 9 bases at J, with 15 bases in the middle. This CDR3 comprises 14 residues. Per the germline V gene, CDR1 is MNHNS and CDR2 is SASEGT. The CDR3 reads CASSEETRMGPQYF. Written as DNA, the CDR3 is TGTGCCAGCAGTGAAGAGACGAGGATGGGGCCCCAGTACTTC.